This T cell receptor (beta chain) was sequenced during a study of CD8+ T cells in alopecia areata. cDNA prepared by RNA extraction and subsequent reverse transcription served as the template for sequencing. This table comes from immunoSEQ multiplex PCR, and its TCRdb copy is limited to in-frame clones, with some not included. The data contain roughly 140,000 clones, around 49% of them singletons. This CDR3 contains 13 residues. CDR1 is SQVTM, CDR2 ANQGSEA, per germline. The ends were cut back, 5 bases at V and 0 bases at J, with 11 bases in the middle. The specimen was CD4+ T cells sorted from blood, collected at week 0. The chain is built from TRBV29-1 and TRBJ2-7; unclear D gene. The sequence was collected from a human donor with alopecia areata. The CDR3 nucleotides read TGCAGCGTTCAACAGCCATACTCCTACGAGCAGTACTTC. It codes for CSVQQPYSYEQYF.